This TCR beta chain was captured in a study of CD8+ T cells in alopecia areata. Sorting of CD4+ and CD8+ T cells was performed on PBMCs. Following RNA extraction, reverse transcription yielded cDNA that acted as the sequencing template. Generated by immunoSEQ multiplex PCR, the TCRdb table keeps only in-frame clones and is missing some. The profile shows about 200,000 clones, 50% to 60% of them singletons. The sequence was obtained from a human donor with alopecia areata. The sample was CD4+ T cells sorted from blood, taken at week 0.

CDR3 sequence: CSASFAGGYTF. CDR3 DNA: TGCAGTGCTAGTTTTGCGGGTGGCTACACCTTC. The chain has TRBV20-1 and TRBJ1-2; D remains ambiguous. CDR1 and CDR2 (germline): DFQATT, SNEGSKA (reference sequence). The length of the CDR3 is 11 residues. V lost 3 bases, J lost 7 bases, and 9 bases lay in between.